The clone carrying this TCR beta chain was detected a few times. What it binds is unknown. TCRdb re-analysed the 5' RACE reads in MiXCR, keeping a single row per CDR3 protein. The sample lists under 70,000 distinct CDR3 sequences; over 8.5% were seen once. The source of the sample is a study of T-cell memory formation after mild COVID-19. Study conclusions and caveats: Whereas later expanders leaned CD4+, clones contracting day 15 to 85 showed a balanced CD4/CD8 makeup.

The V and J ends lost 10 bases and 5 bases respectively, with 12 bases between them. This CDR3 is 11 amino acids long. The germline CDR1 and CDR2 sequences are MNHEY and SVGAGI. The chain is built from TRBV6-5 and TRBJ2-7; D may be TRBD1 (5 bases). This TCR derives from a man aged 18-30 years who had mild COVID-19 (a few samples of this study predate the infection). Cell type and time point are not known. Sequencing was done on a sample of PBMCs or a T cell subset sorted from them (not recorded which). The CDR3: CATDSHHEQYF. The CDR3 bases are TGTGCCACCGACAGTCACCACGAGCAGTACTTC.